A selection of T cell receptor beta chains follows, all from one sample in a study of shared T cell receptors in the human thymus. The repertoire was sequenced with immunoSEQ multiplex PCR; TCRdb's copy has only in-frame clones and lacks some. The sample records over 350,000 clones, roughly 94% being singletons. The sample comprised thymocytes. These receptors were taken from a human donor. Each CDR3 is given with its conserved first and last residue. Each record gives: clone size, J gene, V gene, D gene, CDR3 DNA, CDR3 protein. A D gene is named only where the DNA matches it firmly. Part of the rows lack a size; the others show once, few, many or a class for expanded clones.

>.|TRBJ2-1|TRBV11-1|TRBD2
TGTGCCAGCAGCCCTATCCCGGGACTAGCGGCTTACAATGAGCAGTTCTTC
CASSPIPGLAAYNEQFF
>.|TRBJ2-3|TRBV9|.
TGTGCCAGCAGCGTCCCTCGTAGTAGCGGAGGAAGGAGCACAGATACGCAGTATTTT
CASSVPRSSGGRSTDTQYF
>.|TRBJ2-1|TRBV5-1|.
TGCGCCAGCAGCTTCGGCGACTACAATGAGCAGTTCTTC
CASSFGDYNEQFF
>.|TRBJ2-4|TRBV9|.
TGTGCCAGCAGCGTAGAGCAGGGAGGTAGCATTCAGTACTTC
CASSVEQGGSIQYF
>.|TRBJ2-6|TRBV11-1|.
TGTGCCAGCAGCTTAGCCCTCCGGGGGTCCCGCTCTGGGGCCAACGTCCTGACTTTC
CASSLALRGSRSGANVLTF
>.|TRBJ2-6|TRBV14|TRBD2
TGTGCCAGCAGCCAAGATGTGGGGACTAGCGGGTTAGCAGATGGGGCCAACGTCCTGACTTTC
CASSQDVGTSGLADGANVLTF
>once|TRBJ2-2|TRBV7-3|TRBD1
TGTGCCAGCAGCAGGGACAGGGTAAACACCGGGGAGCTGTTTTTT
CASSRDRVNTGELFF
>.|TRBJ1-5|TRBV15|.
TGTGCCACCAGCGATACAGGAATAAAATCCAGCAATCAGCCCCAGCATTTT
CATSDTGIKSSNQPQHF
>.|TRBJ2-1|TRBV30|.
TGTGCCTGGAGGGCTCGGGGTCATCGGGTTAATGAGCAGTTCTTC
CAWRARGHRVNEQFF
>.|TRBJ2-2|TRBV7-2|TRBD2
TGTGCCAGCAGCCGCAAGCGGGAGGCCGGGGAGCTGTTTTTT
CASSRKREAGELFF
>.|TRBJ2-3|TRBV2|TRBD2
TGTGCCAGCAGTGGGGATCGGGGGGAGGCGGATACGCAGTATTTT
CASSGDRGEADTQYF
>.|TRBJ1-1|TRBV30|TRBD1
TGTGCCTGGAGGCAGGGGGTGATGAACACTGAAGCTTTCTTT
CAWRQGVMNTEAFF
>.|TRBJ2-7|TRBV30|TRBD1
TGTGCCTGGACAGTCAGGACAGGGTACTACGAGCAGTACTTC
CAWTVRTGYYEQYF
>.|TRBJ2-1|TRBV6-5|.
TGTGCCAGCAGTCCTCAGGTATACAATGAGCAGTTCTTC
CASSPQVYNEQFF